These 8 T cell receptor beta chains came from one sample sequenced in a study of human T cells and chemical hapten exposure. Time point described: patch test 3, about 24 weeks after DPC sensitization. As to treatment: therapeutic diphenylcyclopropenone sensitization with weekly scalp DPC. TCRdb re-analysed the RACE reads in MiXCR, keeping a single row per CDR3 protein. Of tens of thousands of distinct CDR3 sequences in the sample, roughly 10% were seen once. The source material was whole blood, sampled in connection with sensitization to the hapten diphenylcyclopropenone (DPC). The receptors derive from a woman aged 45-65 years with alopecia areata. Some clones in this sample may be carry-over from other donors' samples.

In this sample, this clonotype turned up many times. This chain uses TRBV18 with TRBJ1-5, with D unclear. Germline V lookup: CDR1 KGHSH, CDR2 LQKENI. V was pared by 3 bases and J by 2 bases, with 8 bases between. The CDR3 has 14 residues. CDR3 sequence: CASSPQKGNQPQHF. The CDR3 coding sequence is TGTGCCAGCTCACCTCAGAAAGGCAATCAGCCCCAGCATTTT.

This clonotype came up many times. CDR3 sequence (DNA): TGTGCCAGCTCACCACCGAGTAGCAGCTCTAACTATGGCTACACCTTC. It codes for CASSPPSSSSNYGYTF. This sequence joins TRBV18 and TRBJ1-2; unclear D gene. Per the germline V gene, CDR1 is KGHSH and CDR2 is LQKENI. This CDR3 is built from 16 residues. The V and J ends lost 0 bases and 0 bases respectively, with 11 bases between them.

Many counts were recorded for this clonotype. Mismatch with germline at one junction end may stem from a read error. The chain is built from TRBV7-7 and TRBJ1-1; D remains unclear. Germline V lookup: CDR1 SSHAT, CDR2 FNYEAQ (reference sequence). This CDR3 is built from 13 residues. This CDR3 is CASSSSRNTEAFF. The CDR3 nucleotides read TGTGCTAGCAGCTCATCACGGAACACTGAAGCTTTCTTT.

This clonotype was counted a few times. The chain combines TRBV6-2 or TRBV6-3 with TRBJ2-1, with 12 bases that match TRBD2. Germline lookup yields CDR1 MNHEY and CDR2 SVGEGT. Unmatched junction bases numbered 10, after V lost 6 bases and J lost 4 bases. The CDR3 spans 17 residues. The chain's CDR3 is CASSFTSGRPLYNEQFF. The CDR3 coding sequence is TGTGCCAGCAGCTTTACTAGCGGGAGGCCTCTTTACAATGAGCAGTTCTTC.

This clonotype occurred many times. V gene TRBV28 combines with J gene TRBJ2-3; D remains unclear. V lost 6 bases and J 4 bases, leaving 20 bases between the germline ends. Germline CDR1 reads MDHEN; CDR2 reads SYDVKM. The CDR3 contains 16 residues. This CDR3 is CASSSPSAPGPDTQYF. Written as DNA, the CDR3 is TGTGCCAGCAGCTCCCCATCTGCCCCGGGCCCAGATACGCAGTATTTT.

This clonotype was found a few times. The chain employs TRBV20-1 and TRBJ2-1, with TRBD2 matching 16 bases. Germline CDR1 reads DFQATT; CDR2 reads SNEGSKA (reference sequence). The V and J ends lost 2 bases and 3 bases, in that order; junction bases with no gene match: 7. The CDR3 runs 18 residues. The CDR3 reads CSARFGTSGRALYNEQFF. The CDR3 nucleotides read TGCAGTGCTAGATTTGGGACTAGCGGGAGGGCCCTCTACAATGAGCAGTTCTTC.

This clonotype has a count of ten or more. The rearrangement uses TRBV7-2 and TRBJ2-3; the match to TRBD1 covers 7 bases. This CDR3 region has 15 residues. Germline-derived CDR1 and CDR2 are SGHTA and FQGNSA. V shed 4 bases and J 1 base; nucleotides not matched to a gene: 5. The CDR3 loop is CASSYRQGGTDTQYF. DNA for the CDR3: TGTGCCAGCAGCTATCGACAGGGAGGCACAGATACGCAGTATTTT.

CDR3 protein: CASRTGTGFYNSPLHF. For the CDR3, the DNA is TGTGCCAGCAGGACCGGGACGGGGTTTTATAATTCACCCCTCCACTTT. The chain couples TRBV12-3 or TRBV12-4 to TRBJ1-6, with D perhaps matching TRBD1 (5 bases). Between the trimmed V and J ends, which lost 6 bases and 4 bases, there was a span of 16 bases. The CDR3 totals 16 residues.